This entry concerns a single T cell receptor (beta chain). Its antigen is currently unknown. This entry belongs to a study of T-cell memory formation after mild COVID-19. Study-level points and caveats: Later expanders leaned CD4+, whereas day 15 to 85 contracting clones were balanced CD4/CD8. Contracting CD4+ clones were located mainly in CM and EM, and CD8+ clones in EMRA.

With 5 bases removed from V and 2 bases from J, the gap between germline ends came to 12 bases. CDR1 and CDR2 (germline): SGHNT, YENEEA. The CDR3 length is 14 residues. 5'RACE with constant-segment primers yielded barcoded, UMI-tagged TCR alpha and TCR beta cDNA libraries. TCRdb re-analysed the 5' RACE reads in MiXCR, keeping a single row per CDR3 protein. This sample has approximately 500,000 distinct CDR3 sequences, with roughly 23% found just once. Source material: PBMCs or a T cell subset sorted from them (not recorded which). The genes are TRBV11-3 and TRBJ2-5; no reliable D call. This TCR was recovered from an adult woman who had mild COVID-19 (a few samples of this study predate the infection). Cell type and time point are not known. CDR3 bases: TGTGCCAGCAGCCCCCGGACCATACAAGAGACCCAGTACTTC. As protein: CASSPRTIQETQYF.